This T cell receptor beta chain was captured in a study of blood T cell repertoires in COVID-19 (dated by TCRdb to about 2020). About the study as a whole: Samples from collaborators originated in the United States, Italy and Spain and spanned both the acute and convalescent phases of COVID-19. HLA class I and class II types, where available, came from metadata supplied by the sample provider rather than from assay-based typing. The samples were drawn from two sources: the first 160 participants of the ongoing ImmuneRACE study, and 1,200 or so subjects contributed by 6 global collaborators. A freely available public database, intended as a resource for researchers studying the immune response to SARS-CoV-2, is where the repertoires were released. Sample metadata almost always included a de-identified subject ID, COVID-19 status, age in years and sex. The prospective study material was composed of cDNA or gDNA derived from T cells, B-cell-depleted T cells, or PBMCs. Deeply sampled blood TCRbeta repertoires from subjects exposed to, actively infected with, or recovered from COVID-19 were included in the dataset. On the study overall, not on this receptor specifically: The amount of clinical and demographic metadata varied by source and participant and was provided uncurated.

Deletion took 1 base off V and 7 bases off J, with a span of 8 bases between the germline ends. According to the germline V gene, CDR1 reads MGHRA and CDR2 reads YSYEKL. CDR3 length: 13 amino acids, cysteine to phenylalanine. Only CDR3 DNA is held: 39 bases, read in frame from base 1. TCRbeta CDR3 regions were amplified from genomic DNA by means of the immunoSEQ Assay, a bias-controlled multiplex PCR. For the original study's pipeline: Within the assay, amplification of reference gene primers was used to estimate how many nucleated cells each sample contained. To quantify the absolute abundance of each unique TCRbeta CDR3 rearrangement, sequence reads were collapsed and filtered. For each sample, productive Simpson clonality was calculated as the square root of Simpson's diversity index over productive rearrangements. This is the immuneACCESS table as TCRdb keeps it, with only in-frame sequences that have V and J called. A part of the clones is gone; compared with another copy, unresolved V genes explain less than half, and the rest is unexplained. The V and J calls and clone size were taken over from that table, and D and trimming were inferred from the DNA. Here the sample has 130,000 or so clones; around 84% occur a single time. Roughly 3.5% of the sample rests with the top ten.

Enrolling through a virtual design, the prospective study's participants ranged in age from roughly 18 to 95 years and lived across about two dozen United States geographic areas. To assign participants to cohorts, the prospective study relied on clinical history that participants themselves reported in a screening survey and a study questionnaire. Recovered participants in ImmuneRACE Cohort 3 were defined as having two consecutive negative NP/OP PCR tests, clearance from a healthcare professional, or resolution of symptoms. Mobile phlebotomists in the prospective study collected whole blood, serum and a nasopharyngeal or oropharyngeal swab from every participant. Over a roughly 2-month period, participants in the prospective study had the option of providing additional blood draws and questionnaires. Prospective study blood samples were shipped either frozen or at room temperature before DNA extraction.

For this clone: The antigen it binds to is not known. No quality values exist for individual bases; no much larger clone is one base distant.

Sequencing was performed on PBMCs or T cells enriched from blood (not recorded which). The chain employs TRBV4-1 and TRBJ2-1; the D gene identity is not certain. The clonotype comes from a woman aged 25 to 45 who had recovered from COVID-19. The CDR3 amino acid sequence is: CASSQATGNEQFF. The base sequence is TGCGCCAGCAGCCAAGCTACCGGGAATGAGCAGTTCTTC.